This T cell receptor beta chain emerged from a study of T cells in localized non-small cell lung cancer. Libraries were prepared by immunoSEQ multiplex PCR; TCRdb keeps only in-frame clonotypes and omits some of them. The table has 35,000 or so clones, about 87% seen once; the top ten hold roughly 2.6%. Germline CDR1 SGHNT, CDR2 YENEEA. The CDR3 has 14 amino acids. V was cut by 7 bases and J by 2 bases, with 12 bases left in between. This clone was observed a single time. Its specificity is unknown. Notes on the study in general: Peak T cell clonality was found in uninvolved adjacent lung, exceeding tumor.

Sequenced here: peripheral blood, sampled before any cancer treatment. This TCR was sampled from a woman aged 40-69 years with stage I lung adenocarcinoma. This chain joins TRBV11-3 and TRBJ2-1; D assignment may be TRBD1 or TRBD2 (5 bases each). The CDR3 reads CASTPGPAYNEQFF. CDR3 sequence (DNA): TGTGCCAGCACCCCGGGACCGGCCTACAATGAGCAGTTCTTC.